This T cell receptor beta chain was found in a study of shared clonotypes between healthy human individuals (dated by TCRdb to the early 2020s). Looking at the study overall: The cohort included a few men and a couple of women between 18 and 49 years of age. For each donor, CD4 naive and CD4 memory were each given three plates, CD8 naive was given two plates, and CD8 memory was given one plate. The study deeply sequenced blood TCR repertoires of 5 or 6 healthy adults to estimate repertoire size and the extent of clonotype sharing between individuals. Libraries were prepared and TCR repertoires were sequenced by different laboratories using diverse techniques, in order to increase sequencing depth and limit assay-specific biases. Leukapheresis yielded between about 0.85 and 10 billion PBMCs per donor. Study-level results and caveats: Across a few donors, around 5% of naive CD4, around 3.3% of naive CD8, under 2.5% of memory CD4, and approximately 0.42% of memory CD8 clonotypes were shared. Clonotypes shared by all four sorted-subset donors showed higher generation probabilities than non-shared clonotypes. Based on pairwise subsampling, the degree of clonotype sharing among donors was expected to be affected by sequencing depth. Even with the large sequencing depth, rarefaction of the sorted-subset datasets indicated that sequencing was incomplete. Naive subsets generally had larger estimated clonotype richness than memory subsets did. Sampling was restricted to blood, and TCR repertoires in tissue are likely to differ from TCR repertoires in blood. Because the study included only a small number of donors, the genetic and exposure-history diversity represented was limited.

Worth noting for this clone: The specificity of this receptor is unknown. No clone much larger than this one lies a single base away; base qualities are absent.

Using the deep immunoSEQ assay, multiplex PCR amplified TCR CDR3 regions from genomic DNA. Extracted genomic DNA from each cell subset was distributed evenly across all wells of several immunoSEQ 96-well plates, and each plate was treated as a replicate. For sorted subsets, 150 to 250 ng of genomic DNA, equivalent to some 30,000 T cell genomes, went into each replicate PCR. Purified libraries were measured with a Qubit 3.0 fluorometer, size-checked on a Bioanalyzer 2100, and measured again with the KAPA Library Quantification kit. A separate single-read 150-cycle Illumina NextSeq 550 flow cell was used to sequence each immunoSEQ 96-well plate. The paper's data handling went like this. Because the immunoSEQ output included only junctional sequences and no quality scores, the filtering could not be the same as the filtering used for full-length reads. To assign V/J genes and CDR3, sequences were annotated using PyIR, a Python wrapper for IgBLAST v1.9, with IMGT germline references. Reads with weak V/J assignments (E-value above 1e-6), missing CDR3, stop codons, out-of-frame junctions, or ambiguous translated residues were removed. V3J clonotypes were defined as sequences sharing an identical inferred V gene, J gene, and CDR3 amino acid sequence. The percentage overlap between two repertoires was calculated by dividing the number of shared unique clonotypes by the size of the smaller repertoire. RTK rarefaction, the Chao1 estimator, and Recon v2.1 estimates of unobserved clonotypes were used to assess repertoire richness. Generation probabilities were computed with OLGA for all TCRbeta clonotypes obtained by the gDNA method from several donors. The source is immuneACCESS, and TCRdb retained only in-frame sequences with V and J called. Part of the clones is not carried over; for the studies checked, unresolved V genes explain less than half of this, and the remainder is unexplained. D and trimming come from the DNA, and the V and J calls and clone size come from that table. The sample includes under 2,500,000 clones, with under 97% observed a single time. The top ten clones comprise about 0.13% of the sample.

Reading the germline V gene gives CDR1 SGHDT and CDR2 YYEEEE. From its cysteine to its phenylalanine, the CDR3 spans 18 amino acids. Solely the CDR3 DNA is kept, with 54 bases framed from the first base. V is clipped by 4 bases and J by 0 bases, and the sequence between their germline boundaries is 21 bases long. Donors were healthy HIV-negative adults with no recently reported acute infections or vaccinations. Every donor was a Caucasian adult residing in Nashville, Tennessee, USA. Magnetic negative selection was used to enrich CD4+ T cells, after which naive cells were positively selected on CD45RA and the negative fraction became the memory subset. Blood was collected by leukapheresis, and PBMCs were isolated by Ficoll-Histopaque density gradient centrifugation and then cryopreserved in liquid nitrogen vapor phase. Analytical flow cytometry was used to check the purity and quantity of each magnetically sorted T cell population. Genomic DNA was isolated from every sorted fraction and measured by UV absorbance on a Nanodrop 2000c.

Sample: naive CD4+ T cells sorted from blood. What this sample's cell subset or site label stands for: CD45RA+ positively selected. The chain uses TRBV5-6 and TRBJ2-3, with TRBD1 as a weak D call on 6 bases. This clonotype originated in a man younger than 30 in good health. The nucleotides are TGTGCCAGCAGCCTCCTGATCGCCGGGACACCGAGCACAGATACGCAGTATTTT. The translation is CASSLLIAGTPSTDTQYF.